Here is one TCR beta chain with its context. There are a few counts of this clonotype. Its antigen is still unknown. No clone much larger than this one lies a single base away; base qualities are absent. This sample was taken from a study of blood T cells in healthy people across ages (dated by TCRdb to between 2015 and 2017). Looking at the study overall: In model experiments, template switching captured about one uniquely barcoded TCR beta cDNA molecule for every two T cells. For two donors (one aged 18 to 30 and one aged 80 or older), the study analyzed two additional independent replicas of 1 million unique cDNA reads from the same blood draw. The donors were split into four age groups: young (average roughly 15 years), middle-aged (around 40), aged (over 55) and long-lived (roughly 88). To track age-related changes in TCR beta repertoire diversity, the study relied on deep sequencing normalized with unique cDNA molecular identifiers. Donors of different ages were randomly distributed across sequencing lanes to avoid experimental bias. Study-wide conclusions, independent of this receptor: Because donor CMV infection status was unknown, age-related changes in expanded clonotypes were potentially confounded. Observed TCR beta diversity per million T cells fell roughly linearly with age, and a significant reduction was already apparent by age roughly 41. Estimates of total diversity based on one million sequenced T cells were regarded as lower bounds and as underestimates. Observed TCR beta diversity correlated strongly with the percentage of naive T cells measured by flow cytometry. Compared with the aged group, the long-lived group had more naive CD4+ T cells, fewer expanded clones and increased TCR diversity, a pattern suggesting age selection. Bulk unsorted PBMC profiling prevented conclusive comparison of naive and antigen-experienced compartments.

CDR1 and CDR2, looked up from the germline V gene (reference sequence), are DFQATT and SNEGSKA. V lost 6 bases and J lost 0 bases; the stretch between them is 12 bases long. The CDR3 contains 15 residues, cysteine and phenylalanine counted. Just the 45-base CDR3 DNA is kept, in frame starting at base 1. Systemically healthy Caucasian individuals from Russia, around 38 in total and aged about 6 to 95 years, were included as donors. Each donor gave approximately 9.3 milliliters of peripheral blood, collected into EDTA-treated Vacutainer tubes. Ficoll-Paque density-gradient centrifugation was used to isolate PBMCs, with at least 7 million per sample. Total RNA was extracted from PBMCs with Trizol reagent, with at least 6 micrograms obtained per sample. For every donor, flow cytometry on a PBMC aliquot measured the percentage of naive CD45RAhigh/CD27high T cells. Library generation was performed with 5' RACE. Sequenced using an Illumina HiSeq 2500. A second PCR of about 6 to 11 cycles was run with a J-beta primer mix and a sample-barcoded 5' primer. A template-switch 5' adaptor carrying 12 random nucleotides introduced a unique molecular identifier onto each TCR beta cDNA molecule. Each sample yielded at least 2.5 million CDR3-containing paired-end reads. First-strand cDNA was synthesized from all RNA with the Mint cDNA synthesis kit, primed by a TRBC-specific oligonucleotide. Following uracil-DNA glycosylase treatment, all cDNA underwent a first 18-cycle PCR with the universal primers M1SS and BC2_uni_R. On the authors' methods: Normalization of each sample was performed by random selection of 1 million high-quality reads, each carrying a distinct molecular identifier. Reads with shared molecular identifiers were discarded instead of being binned into consensus sequences. CDR3 identification, clonotype clustering and error correction used MiTCR with a Q25 quality threshold and the strictest error-elimination algorithm. A nonparametric unseen species model with Euler transformation was used to estimate a lower bound on total TCR beta diversity. The raw public reads went through TCRdb reprocessing: fastp at Q25, MiXCR clone calling, in-frame beta chains kept. For every CDR3 protein sequence, its rows merge into one entry that carries the most common genes and DNA. The V and J calls here are based on TCRdb, not the publication. Across this sample there are about 780,000 distinct CDR3 sequences, with 46% seen only once. The ten largest clones add up to around a sixth of the sample.

The rearranged segments are TRBV20-1 and TRBJ1-6; a weak D assignment points to TRBD1 (5 bases agree). This clonotype was obtained from a man of 80 years or more in good health. Sequencing was done on a sample of blood. The DNA sequence is as follows: TGCAGTGCCCAAGGGGACCGCTCCTATAATTCACCCCTCCACTTT. Its product reads: CSAQGDRSYNSPLHF.